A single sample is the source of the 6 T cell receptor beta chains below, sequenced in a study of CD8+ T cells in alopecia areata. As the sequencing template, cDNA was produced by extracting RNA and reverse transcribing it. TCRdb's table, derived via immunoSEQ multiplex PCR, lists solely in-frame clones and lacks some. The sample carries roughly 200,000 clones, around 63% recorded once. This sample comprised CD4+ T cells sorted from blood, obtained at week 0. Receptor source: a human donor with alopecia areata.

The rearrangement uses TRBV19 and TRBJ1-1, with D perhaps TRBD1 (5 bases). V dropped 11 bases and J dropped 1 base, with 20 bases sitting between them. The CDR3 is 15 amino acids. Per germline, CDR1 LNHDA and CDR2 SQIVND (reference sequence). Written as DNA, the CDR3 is TGTGCCGGCACCGGGGCCGTGAGGAGGAACACTGAAGCTTTCTTT. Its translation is CAGTGAVRRNTEAFF. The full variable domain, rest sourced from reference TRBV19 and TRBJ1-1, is DGGITQSPKYLFRKEGQNVTLSCEQNLNHDAMYWYRQDPGQGLRLIYYSQIVNDFQKGDIAEGYSVSREKKESFPLTVTSAQKNPTAFYLCAGTGAVRRNTEAFFGQGTRLTVV.

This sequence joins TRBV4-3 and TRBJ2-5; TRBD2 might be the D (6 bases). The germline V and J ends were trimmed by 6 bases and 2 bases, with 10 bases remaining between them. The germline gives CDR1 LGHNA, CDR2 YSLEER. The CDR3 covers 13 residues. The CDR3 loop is CASSPGTQETQYF. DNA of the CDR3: TGCGCCAGCAGTCCCGGGACTCAAGAGACCCAGTACTTC.

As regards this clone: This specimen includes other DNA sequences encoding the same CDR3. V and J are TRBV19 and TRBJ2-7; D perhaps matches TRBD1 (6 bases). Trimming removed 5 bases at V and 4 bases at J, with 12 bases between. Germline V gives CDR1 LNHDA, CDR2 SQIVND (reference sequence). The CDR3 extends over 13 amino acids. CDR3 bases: TGTGCCAGTAGTCCCGGACAGACATACGAGCAGTACTTC. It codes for CASSPGQTYEQYF.

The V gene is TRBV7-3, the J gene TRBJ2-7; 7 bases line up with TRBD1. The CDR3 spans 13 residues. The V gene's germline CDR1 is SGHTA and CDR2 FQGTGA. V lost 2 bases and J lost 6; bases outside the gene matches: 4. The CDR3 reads CASSLAAGGEQYF. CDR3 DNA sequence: TGTGCCAGCAGCTTAGCTGCAGGGGGCGAGCAGTACTTC.

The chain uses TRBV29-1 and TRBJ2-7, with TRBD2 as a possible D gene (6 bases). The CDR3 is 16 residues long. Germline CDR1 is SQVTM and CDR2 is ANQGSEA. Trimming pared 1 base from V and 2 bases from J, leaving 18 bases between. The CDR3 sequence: CSVEVSVAESPYEQYF. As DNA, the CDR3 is TGCAGCGTTGAAGTTTCGGTAGCGGAGTCGCCCTACGAGCAGTACTTC.

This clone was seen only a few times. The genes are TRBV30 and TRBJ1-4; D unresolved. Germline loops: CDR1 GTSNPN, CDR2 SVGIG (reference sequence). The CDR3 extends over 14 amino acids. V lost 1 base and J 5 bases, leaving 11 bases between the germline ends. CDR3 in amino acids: CAWSGPNSNEKLFF. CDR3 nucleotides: TGTGCCTGGAGTGGACCGAATTCGAATGAAAAACTGTTTTTT.